This TCR beta chain stems from a study of HIV-infected children after antiretroviral therapy interruption. Across the whole study: Samples from the continuous-treatment group were taken at weeks 0, 48 and 150.

A 3' RACE protocol on RNA, with unique molecular identifiers, produced the TCR library. TCRdb redid the calling of the 3' RACE reads with MiXCR, one entry per CDR3 protein. In the table there are roughly 15,000 distinct CDR3 sequences, about 3.6% of which are singletons. Treatment in this sample: PENTA 11 planned treatment interruption arm or continuous ART arm. At least 24 weeks of at least three-drug ART, in children 2 to 15 years. Sorting from thawed PBMCs isolated memory CD8+ CD45RO+ CD45RA- T cells. CDR1 and CDR2 (germline): MGHRA, YSYEKL. Losses at the gene ends were 0 bases for V and 2 bases for J; bases not matched to a gene: 8. The CDR3 is made up of 17 amino acids. This clonotype was picked up many times.

This sequence joins TRBV4-1 and TRBJ2-7; 9 nucleotides line up with TRBD2. The clonotype originates from a pool of human donors with HIV. The source material was CD45RO+ CD8+ T cells from PBMCs, pooled from several time points, sampled from a donor given antiretroviral therapy, either interrupted or continuous. Subset: memory CD8+ CD45RO+ CD45RA- T cells. DNA of the CDR3: TGCGCCAGCAGCCAAGAAGGAGCGGGGGGCTTGACCTACGAGCAGTACTTC. Translated: CASSQEGAGGLTYEQYF.